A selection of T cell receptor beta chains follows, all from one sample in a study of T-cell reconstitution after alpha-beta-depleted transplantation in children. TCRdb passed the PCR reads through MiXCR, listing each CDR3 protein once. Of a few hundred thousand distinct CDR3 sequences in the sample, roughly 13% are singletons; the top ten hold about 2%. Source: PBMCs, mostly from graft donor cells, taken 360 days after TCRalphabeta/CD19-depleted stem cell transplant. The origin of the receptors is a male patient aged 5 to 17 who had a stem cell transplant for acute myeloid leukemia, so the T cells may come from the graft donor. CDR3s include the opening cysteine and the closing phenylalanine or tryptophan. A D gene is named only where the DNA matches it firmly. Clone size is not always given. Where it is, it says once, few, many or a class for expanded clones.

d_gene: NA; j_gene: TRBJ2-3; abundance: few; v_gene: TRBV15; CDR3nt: TGTGCCACCAGCCTCCCCCGGGGAGATACGCAGTATTTT; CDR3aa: CATSLPRGDTQYF
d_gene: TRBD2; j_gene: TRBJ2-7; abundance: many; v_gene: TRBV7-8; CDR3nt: TGTGCCAGCAGCTTAGCGCTCCTAGCGGGACACTACGAGCAGTACTTC; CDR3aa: CASSLALLAGHYEQYF
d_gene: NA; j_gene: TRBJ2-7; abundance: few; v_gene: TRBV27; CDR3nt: TGTGCCAGCGGGCCTTGGGCCGCCTACGAGCAGTACTTC; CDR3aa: CASGPWAAYEQYF
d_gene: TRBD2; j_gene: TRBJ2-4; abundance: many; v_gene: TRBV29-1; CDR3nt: TGCAGCGTTGTCCCGGGGGGGTTTAACATTCAGTACTTC; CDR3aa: CSVVPGGFNIQYF
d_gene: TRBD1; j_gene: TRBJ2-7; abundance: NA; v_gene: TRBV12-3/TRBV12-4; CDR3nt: TGTGCCAGCAGTTTTTCAGGGGGCGGTTTCTACGAGCAGTACTTC; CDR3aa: CASSFSGGGFYEQYF
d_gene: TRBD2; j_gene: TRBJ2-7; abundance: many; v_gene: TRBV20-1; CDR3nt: TGCAGTGCTAGATTCCGGACGACTAGCGGGAGATACGAGCAGTACTTC; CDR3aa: CSARFRTTSGRYEQYF
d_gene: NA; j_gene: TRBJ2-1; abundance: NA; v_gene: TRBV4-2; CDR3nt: TGTGCCAGCAGCCAACGCGGCCGGACGGGCAATGAGCAGTTCTTC; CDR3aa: CASSQRGRTGNEQFF
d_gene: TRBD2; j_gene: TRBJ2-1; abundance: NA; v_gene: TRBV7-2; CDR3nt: TGTGCCAGCAGCTTAGAGACTAGCGGGCTATACAATGAGCAGTTCTTC; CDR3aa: CASSLETSGLYNEQFF
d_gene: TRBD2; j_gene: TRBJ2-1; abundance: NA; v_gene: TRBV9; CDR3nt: TGTGCCAGCGGAGGGCTAGCGGGAGTCTACTACAATGAGCAGTTCTTC; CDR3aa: CASGGLAGVYYNEQFF
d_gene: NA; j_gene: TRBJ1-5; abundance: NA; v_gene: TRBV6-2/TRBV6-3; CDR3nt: TGTGCCAGCTACCCCCGGGGGACCCCCAATCAGCCCCAGCATTTT; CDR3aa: CASYPRGTPNQPQHF
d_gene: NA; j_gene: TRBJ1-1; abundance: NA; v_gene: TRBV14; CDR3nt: TGTGCCAGCAGCCACCTTTTGCACAGGGACAACACTGAAGCTTTCTTT; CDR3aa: CASSHLLHRDNTEAFF
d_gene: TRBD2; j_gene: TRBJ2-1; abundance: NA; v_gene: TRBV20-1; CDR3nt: TGCAGTGCCCACAGCGGGAGTGGGTACAATGAGCAGTTCTTC; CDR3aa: CSAHSGSGYNEQFF
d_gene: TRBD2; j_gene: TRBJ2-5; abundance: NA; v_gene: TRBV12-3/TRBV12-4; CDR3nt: TGTGCCAGCACCTGGGGAAGCGGGAGGGCCCACGGGACCCAGTACTTC; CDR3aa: CASTWGSGRAHGTQYF
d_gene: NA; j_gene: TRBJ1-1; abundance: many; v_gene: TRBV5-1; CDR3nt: TGCGCCAGCAGCTTGGGGGGGAACAAGAACACTGAAGCTTTCTTT; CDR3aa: CASSLGGNKNTEAFF
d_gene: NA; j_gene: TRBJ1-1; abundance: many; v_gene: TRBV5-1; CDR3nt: TGCGCCAGCAGCTTGGACAGGGCTACCTTGAACACTGAAGCTTTCTTT; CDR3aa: CASSLDRATLNTEAFF